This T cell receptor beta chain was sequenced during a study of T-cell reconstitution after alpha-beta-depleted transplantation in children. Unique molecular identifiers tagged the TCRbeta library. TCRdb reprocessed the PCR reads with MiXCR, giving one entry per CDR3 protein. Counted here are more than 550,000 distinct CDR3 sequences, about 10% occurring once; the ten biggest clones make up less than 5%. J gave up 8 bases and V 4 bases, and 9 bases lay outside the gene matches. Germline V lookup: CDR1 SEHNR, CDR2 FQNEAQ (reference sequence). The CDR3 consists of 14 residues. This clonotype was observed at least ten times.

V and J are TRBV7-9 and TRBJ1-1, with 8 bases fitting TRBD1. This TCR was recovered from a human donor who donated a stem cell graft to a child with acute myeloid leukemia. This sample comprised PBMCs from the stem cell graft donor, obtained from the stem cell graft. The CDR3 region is CASSSTGATEEAFF. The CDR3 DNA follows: TGTGCCAGCAGCTCGACAGGGGCTACGGAAGAAGCTTTCTTT.